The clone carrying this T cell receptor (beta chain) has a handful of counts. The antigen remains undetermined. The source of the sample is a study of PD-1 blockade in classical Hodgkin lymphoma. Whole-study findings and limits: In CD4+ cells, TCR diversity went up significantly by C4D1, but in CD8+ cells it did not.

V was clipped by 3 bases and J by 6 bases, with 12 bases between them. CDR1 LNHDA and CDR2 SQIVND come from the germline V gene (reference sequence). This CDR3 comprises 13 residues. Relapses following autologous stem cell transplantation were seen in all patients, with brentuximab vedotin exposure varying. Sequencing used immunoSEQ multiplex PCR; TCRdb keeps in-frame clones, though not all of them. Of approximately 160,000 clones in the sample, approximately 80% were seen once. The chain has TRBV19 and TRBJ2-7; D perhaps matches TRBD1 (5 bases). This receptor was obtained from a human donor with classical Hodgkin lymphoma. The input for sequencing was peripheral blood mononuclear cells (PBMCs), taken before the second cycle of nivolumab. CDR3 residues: CASSMGLDFEQYF. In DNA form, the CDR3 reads TGTGCCAGTAGTATGGGGCTAGACTTCGAGCAGTACTTC.